The T cell receptor (beta chain) described here comes from a study of early T cells in non-severe SARS-CoV-2 infection. This CDR3 is built from 13 residues. V lost 6 bases to trimming and J lost 6 bases, with 13 bases between them. The protocol attached unique molecular identifiers to individual cDNA molecules. TCRdb called the 5' RACE reads again in MiXCR, with one record for every CDR3 protein. Of 88,000 or so distinct CDR3 sequences in the sample, 15% are singletons; the top ten hold around 6%. The rearrangement joins TRBV12-3 or TRBV12-4 to TRBJ2-3; possibly TRBD2 for D (5 bases). This TCR derives from an adult who was a healthcare worker with PCR-confirmed SARS-CoV-2 infection or an uninfected control (not recorded which). The specimen sequenced was whole blood. The CDR3 DNA reads TGTGCCAGCAGCCAGGTAGCGTGGGATACGCAGTATTTT. Protein product: CASSQVAWDTQYF.